This T cell receptor beta chain derives from a study of cytomegalovirus exposure and HLA in healthy donors. Primers: 60 Vbeta forward and 13 Jbeta reverse. Here immunoSEQ multiplex PCR was the method, and the copy in TCRdb shows in-frame clones only, minus some. The sample includes 150,000 to 170,000 clones, about four fifths of them seen just once. This clone turned up a few times. What it recognizes is unknown. Whole-study findings and limits: Later work associated roughly 15,000 TCR beta sequences with HLA alleles at 0.05 false discovery rate. Cytomegalovirus-associated TCR beta chains were listed, numbering some 170.

This clonotype was obtained from a man aged 18 to 30 in good health and CMV-seronegative. The sample was PBMCs.

In DNA form, the CDR3 reads TGCGCCAGCAGCGCCGGACAGGGGGCTTCAGATACGCAGTATTTT. Translated, it gives CASSAGQGASDTQYF. V is TRBV5-1 and J is TRBJ2-3; 11 nucleotides match TRBD1. Trimming removed 4 bases from V and 4 bases from J; junction bases left unmatched: 5. Germline CDR1 reads SGHRS; CDR2 reads YFSETQ. CDR3 length equals 15 residues.